The present entry profiles one TCR beta chain with its context. As yet, its antigen is unknown. PCR primers comprised 60 Vbeta and 13 Jbeta primers. TCRdb's table, derived via immunoSEQ multiplex PCR, lists solely in-frame clones and lacks some. The profile shows some 150,000 clones, 60% to 80% of them singletons. V gave up 6 bases and J gave up 4 bases; unmatched junction bases: 11. Germline V gene data show CDR1 as SGHRS and CDR2 as YFSETQ. CDR3 length equals 15 residues. This sample was taken from a study of cytomegalovirus exposure and HLA in healthy donors. Whole-study results and caveats: For TCR beta chains, V- and J-gene trimming was later linked to a missense DCLRE1C variant. The records held CMV serostatus as the only immune exposure information.

The source is a young man in good health and CMV-seropositive. Sequencing input: PBMCs. This chain joins TRBV5-1 and TRBJ2-7, with 9 bases lining up with TRBD1. The CDR3 sequence is CASTVDRGSPYEQYF. The CDR3 bases are TGCGCCAGCACCGTCGACAGGGGGTCTCCATACGAGCAGTACTTC.